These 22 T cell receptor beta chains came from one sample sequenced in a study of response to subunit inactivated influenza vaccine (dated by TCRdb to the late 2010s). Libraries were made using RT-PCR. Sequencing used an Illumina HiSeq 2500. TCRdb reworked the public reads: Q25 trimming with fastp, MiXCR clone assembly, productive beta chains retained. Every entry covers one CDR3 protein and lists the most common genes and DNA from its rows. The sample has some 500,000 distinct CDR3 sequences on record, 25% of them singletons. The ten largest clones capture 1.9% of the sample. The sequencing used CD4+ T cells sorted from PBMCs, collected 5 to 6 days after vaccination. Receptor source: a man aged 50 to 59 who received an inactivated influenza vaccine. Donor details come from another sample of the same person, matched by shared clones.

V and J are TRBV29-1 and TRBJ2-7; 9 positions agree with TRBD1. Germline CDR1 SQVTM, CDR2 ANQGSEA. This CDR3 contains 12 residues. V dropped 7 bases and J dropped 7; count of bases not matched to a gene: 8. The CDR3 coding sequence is TGCAGCGGCGGGGCCGGGACAGGGGAGCAGTACTTC. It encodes CSGGAGTGEQYF.

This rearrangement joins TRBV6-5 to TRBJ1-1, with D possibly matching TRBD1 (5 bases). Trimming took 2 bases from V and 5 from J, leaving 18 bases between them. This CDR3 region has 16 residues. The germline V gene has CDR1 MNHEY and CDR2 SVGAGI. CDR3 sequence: CASSYPPTRGVTEAFF. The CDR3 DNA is TGTGCCAGCAGTTACCCCCCGACCCGGGGGGTGACTGAAGCTTTCTTT.

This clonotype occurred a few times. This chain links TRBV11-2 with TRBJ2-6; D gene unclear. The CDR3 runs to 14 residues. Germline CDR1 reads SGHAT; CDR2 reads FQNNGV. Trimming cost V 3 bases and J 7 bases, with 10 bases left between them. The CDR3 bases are TGTGCCAGCAGCTTGGTGGTCTTTGCCAACGTCCTGACTTTC. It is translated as CASSLVVFANVLTF. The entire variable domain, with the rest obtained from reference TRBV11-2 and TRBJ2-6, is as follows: EAGVAQSPRYKIIEKRQSVAFWCNPISGHATLYWYQQILGQGPKLLIQFQNNGVVDDSQLPKDRFSAERLKGVDSTLKIQPAKLEDSAVYLCASSLVVFANVLTFGAGSRLTVL.

CDR3 residues: CSATHPGQSYNEQFF. Written as DNA, the CDR3 is TGCAGTGCTACACACCCCGGACAGTCCTACAATGAGCAGTTCTTC. V usage is TRBV20-1 and J usage is TRBJ2-1; a weak D match, TRBD1 (6 bases). V dropped 4 bases and J dropped 1 base, with 14 bases sitting between them. CDR3 length equals 15 residues. Germline V CDR1 and CDR2: DFQATT, SNEGSKA (reference sequence).

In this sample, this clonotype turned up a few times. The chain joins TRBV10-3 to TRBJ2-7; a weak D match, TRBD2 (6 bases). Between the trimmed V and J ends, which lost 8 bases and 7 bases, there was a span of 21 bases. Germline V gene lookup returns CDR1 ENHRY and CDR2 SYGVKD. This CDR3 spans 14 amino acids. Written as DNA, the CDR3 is TGTGCCATCTCTCGGAGCGGGTGGGGGAAAGAGCAGTACTTC. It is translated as CAISRSGWGKEQYF.

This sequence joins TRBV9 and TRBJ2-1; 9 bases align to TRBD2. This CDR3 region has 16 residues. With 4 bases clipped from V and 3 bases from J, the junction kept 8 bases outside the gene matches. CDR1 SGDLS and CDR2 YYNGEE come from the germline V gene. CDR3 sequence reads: CASSPRASGNYNEQFF. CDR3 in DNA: TGTGCCAGCAGCCCGAGGGCTAGCGGGAACTACAATGAGCAGTTCTTC.

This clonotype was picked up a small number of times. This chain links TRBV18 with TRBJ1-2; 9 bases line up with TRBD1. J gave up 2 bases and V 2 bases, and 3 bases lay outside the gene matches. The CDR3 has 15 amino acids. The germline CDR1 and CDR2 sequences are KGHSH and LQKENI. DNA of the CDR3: TGTGCCAGCTCACCAGAGGGACAGGGAAACTATGGCTACACCTTC. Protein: CASSPEGQGNYGYTF.

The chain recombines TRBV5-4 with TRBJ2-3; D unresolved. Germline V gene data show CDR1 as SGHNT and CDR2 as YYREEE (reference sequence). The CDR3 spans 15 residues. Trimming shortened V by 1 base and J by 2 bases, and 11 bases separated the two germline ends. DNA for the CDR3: TGTGCCAGCAGCTTGTTTCGGGCTAACACAGATACGCAGTATTTT. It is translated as CASSLFRANTDTQYF.

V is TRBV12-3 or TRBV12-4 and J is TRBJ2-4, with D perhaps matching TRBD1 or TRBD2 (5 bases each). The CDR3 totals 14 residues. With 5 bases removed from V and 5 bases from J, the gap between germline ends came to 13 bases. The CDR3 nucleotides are TGTGCCAGCAGTAAGGGACGGGGAGAAAACATTCAGTACTTC. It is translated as CASSKGRGENIQYF.

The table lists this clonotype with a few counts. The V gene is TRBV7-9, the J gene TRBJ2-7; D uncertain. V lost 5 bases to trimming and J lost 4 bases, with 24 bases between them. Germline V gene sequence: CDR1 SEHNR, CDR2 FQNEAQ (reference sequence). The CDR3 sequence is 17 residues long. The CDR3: CASSPSGLGKLRYEQYF. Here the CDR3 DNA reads TGTGCCAGCAGCCCCAGTGGCCTGGGTAAGCTTCGGTACGAGCAGTACTTC.

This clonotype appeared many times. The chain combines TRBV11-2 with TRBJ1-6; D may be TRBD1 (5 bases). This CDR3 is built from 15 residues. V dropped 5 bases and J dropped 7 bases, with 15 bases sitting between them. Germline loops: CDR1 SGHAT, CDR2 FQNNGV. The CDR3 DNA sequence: TGTGCCAGCAGCCTACAGGCTAATAGGAATTCACCCCTCCACTTT. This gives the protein CASSLQANRNSPLHF.

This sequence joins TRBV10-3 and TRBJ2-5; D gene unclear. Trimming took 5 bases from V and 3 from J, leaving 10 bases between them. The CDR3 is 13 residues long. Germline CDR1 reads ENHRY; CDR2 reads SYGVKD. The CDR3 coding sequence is TGTGCCATCAGTCCGGCCGCCGAAGAGACCCAGTACTTC. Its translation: CAISPAAEETQYF.

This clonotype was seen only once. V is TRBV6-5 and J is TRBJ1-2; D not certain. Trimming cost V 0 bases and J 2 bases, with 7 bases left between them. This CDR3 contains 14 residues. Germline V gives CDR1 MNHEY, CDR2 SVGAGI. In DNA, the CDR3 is TGTGCCAGCAGTTACTCTGGCAGGAACTATGGCTACACCTTC. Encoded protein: CASSYSGRNYGYTF.

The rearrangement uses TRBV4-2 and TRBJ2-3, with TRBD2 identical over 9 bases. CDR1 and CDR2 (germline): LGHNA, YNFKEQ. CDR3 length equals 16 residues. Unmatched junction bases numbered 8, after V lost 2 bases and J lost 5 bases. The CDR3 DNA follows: TGTGCCAGCAGCCAAACCAGCGGGAGGAGTGGAGATACGCAGTATTTT. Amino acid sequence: CASSQTSGRSGDTQYF.

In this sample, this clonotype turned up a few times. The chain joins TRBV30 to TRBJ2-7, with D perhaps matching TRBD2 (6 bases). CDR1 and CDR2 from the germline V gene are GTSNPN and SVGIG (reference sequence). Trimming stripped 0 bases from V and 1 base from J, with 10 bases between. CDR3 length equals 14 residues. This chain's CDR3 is CAWSVLGRSYEQYF. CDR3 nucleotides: TGTGCCTGGAGTGTACTCGGGAGATCCTACGAGCAGTACTTC.

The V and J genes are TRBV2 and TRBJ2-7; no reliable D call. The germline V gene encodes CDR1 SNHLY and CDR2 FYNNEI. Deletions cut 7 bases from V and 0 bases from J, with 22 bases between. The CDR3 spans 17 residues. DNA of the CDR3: TGTGCCAGCACCGACGTTGTTTGGTCGAACCTCTCCTACGAGCAGTACTTC. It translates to CASTDVVWSNLSYEQYF.

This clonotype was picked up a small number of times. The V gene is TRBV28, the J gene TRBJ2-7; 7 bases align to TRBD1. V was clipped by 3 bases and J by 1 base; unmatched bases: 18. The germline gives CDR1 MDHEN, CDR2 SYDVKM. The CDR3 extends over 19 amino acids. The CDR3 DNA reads TGTGCCAGCAGTTTCCCTAAACGCTACAGGGGCTCATATTCCTACGAGCAGTACTTC. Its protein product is CASSFPKRYRGSYSYEQYF.

DNA for the CDR3: TGCGCCAGCAGTGAGTCAGGACGTCGTGAAGCTTTCTTT. Protein: CASSESGRREAFF. The chain uses TRBV10-1 and TRBJ1-1; the D is unclear. Looked up from germline, CDR1 is WNHNN and CDR2 is SYGVQD (reference sequence). CDR3 length: 13 residues. The V gene lost 0 bases and the J gene lost 7 bases, with 9 bases spanning the gap.

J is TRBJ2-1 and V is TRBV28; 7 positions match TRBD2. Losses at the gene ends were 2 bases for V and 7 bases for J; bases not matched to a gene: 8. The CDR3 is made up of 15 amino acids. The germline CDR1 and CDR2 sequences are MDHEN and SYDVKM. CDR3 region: CASSLRLAGLNEQFF. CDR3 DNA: TGTGCCAGCAGTTTAAGACTAGCAGGGTTGAATGAGCAGTTCTTC. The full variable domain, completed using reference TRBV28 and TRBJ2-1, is DVKVTQSSRYLVKRTGEKVFLECVQDMDHENMFWYRQDPGLGLRLIYFSYDVKMKEKGDIPEGYSVSREKKERFSLILESASTNQTSMYLCASSLRLAGLNEQFFGPGTRLTVL.

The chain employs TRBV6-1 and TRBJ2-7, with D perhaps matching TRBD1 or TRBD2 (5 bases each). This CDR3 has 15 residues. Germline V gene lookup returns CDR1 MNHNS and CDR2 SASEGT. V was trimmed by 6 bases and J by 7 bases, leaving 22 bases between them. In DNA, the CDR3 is TGTGCCAGCAGCCCTATTGGGGGTTTCACGGGAGAGCAGTACTTC. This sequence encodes CASSPIGGFTGEQYF.

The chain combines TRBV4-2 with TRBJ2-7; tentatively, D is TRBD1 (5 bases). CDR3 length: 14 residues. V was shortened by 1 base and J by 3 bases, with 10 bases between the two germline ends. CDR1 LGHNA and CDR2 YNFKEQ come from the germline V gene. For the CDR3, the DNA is TGTGCCAGCAGCCAAGTAGGGGAATACTACGAGCAGTACTTC. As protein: CASSQVGEYYEQYF.

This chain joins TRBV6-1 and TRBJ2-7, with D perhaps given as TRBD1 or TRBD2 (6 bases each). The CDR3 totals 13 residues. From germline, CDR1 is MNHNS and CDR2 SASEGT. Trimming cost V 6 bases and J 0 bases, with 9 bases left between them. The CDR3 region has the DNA TGTGCCAGCAGCGGAGGGGGCTCCTACGAGCAGTACTTC. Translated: CASSGGGSYEQYF.